This T cell receptor beta chain was recorded in a study of cytomegalovirus exposure and HLA in healthy donors. Whole-study findings and limits: While the bulk of TCR sequences proved rare, some public TCRs turned up in many donors. Relative to the roughly 700-donor mean, N-insertions were reportedly fewer in an Asian-associated ancestry cluster in a later analysis. In vitro confirmation showed three CMV-associated chains to be CMV antigen specific.

Germline V gives CDR1 SGHVS, CDR2 FNYEAQ. Trimming cost V 5 bases and J 4 bases; bases outside gene matches: 7. This CDR3 contains 15 residues. Everyone who donated was a healthy bone marrow donor. Primers included in the PCR were 60 Vbeta and 13 Jbeta primers. The assay was immunoSEQ multiplex PCR, and TCRdb's table has in-frame clones only and misses some. The sample consists of about 180,000 clones, around 80% of them appearing once. Remarks on this clone: Antigen specificity is unknown.

V gene TRBV7-6 combines with J gene TRBJ2-7; 11 bases are a match to TRBD2. Sequencing was done on a sample of PBMCs. This TCR derives from a girl aged 5-17 years in good health and CMV-seropositive. This chain's CDR3 is CASSQVAGGRYEQYF. CDR3 DNA: TGTGCCAGCAGCCAAGTAGCGGGAGGGCGGTACGAGCAGTACTTC.